These T cell receptor beta chains were read from a single sample in a study of blood T cells in healthy people across ages. TCRdb used MiXCR to reprocess the 5' RACE reads, holding one entry per CDR3 protein. The data hold 850,000 to 950,000 distinct CDR3 sequences, with about 30% observed a single time. Material: blood. The receptors originated from a woman older than 75 in good health. Each CDR3 is given with its conserved first and last residue. The D gene is left open where the match is weak. Some rows mark clone size as missing; the rest say once, few, many or name a class of expanded clone.

j_call,d_call,clone_size,v_call,cdr3_aa,cdr3_nt
TRBJ1-2,.,few,TRBV20-1,CSVPDRIFGYTF,TGCAGTGTCCCCGACAGGATATTTGGCTACACCTTC
TRBJ1-2,TRBD1,.,TRBV13,CASSQSGTGGLGTF,TGTGCCAGCAGTCAATCCGGGACAGGGGGCCTGGGCACCTTC
TRBJ2-2,.,.,TRBV7-2,CASSPLRSAGELFF,TGTGCCAGCAGCCCGCTTCGCTCGGCCGGGGAGCTGTTTTTT
TRBJ2-3,.,few,TRBV5-4,CASSSPSGTDTQYF,TGTGCCAGCAGTAGCCCGTCAGGGACAGATACGCAGTATTTT
TRBJ2-3,.,many,TRBV12-3/TRBV12-4,CASSWRQGIDTQYF,TGTGCCAGCAGTTGGAGGCAAGGCATCGATACGCAGTATTTT
TRBJ1-1,TRBD1,.,TRBV20-1,CSATGTGRTEAFF,TGCAGTGCAACCGGGACAGGGAGAACTGAAGCTTTCTTT
TRBJ2-7,.,few,TRBV6-1,CASSDLGGTSSYEQYF,TGTGCCAGCAGTGACTTGGGTGGGACCTCCTCCTACGAGCAGTACTTC
TRBJ2-3,TRBD1,many,TRBV5-1,CASRRDSTSTDTQYF,TGCGCCAGCAGAAGGGACAGTACTAGCACAGATACGCAGTATTTT
TRBJ2-5,.,once,TRBV28,CAGSFLLPSPGSQIQETQYF,TGTGCCGGCAGTTTCCTACTACCCTCGCCCGGGAGTCAAATCCAAGAGACCCAGTACTTC
TRBJ1-1,.,many,TRBV3-1,CASSPFKKTDTEAFF,TGTGCCAGCAGCCCGTTTAAAAAGACGGACACTGAAGCTTTCTTT
TRBJ2-2,.,.,TRBV27,CASFRGGGPNTGELFF,TGTGCCAGCTTCCGTGGGGGGGGGCCGAACACCGGGGAGCTGTTTTTT
TRBJ2-7,TRBD2,.,TRBV6-2/TRBV6-3,CASSYLSGPTRDFYEQYF,TGTGCCAGCAGTTACCTTAGCGGGCCCACCCGAGATTTCTACGAGCAGTACTTC
TRBJ2-1,.,.,TRBV20-1,CSADSYNEQFF,TGCAGTGCCGACAGTTACAATGAGCAGTTCTTC
TRBJ1-4,.,.,TRBV27,CASSLNPRGDGKLFF,TGTGCCAGCAGTTTGAACCCCAGGGGTGACGGAAAACTGTTTTTT
TRBJ1-5,.,once,TRBV18,CASSDLYSNQPQHF,TGTGCCAGCTCCGATTTATATAGCAATCAGCCCCAGCATTTT
TRBJ1-1,.,many,TRBV5-1,CASSLAAGSTEAFF,TGCGCCAGCAGCTTGGCCGCGGGATCCACTGAAGCTTTCTTT
TRBJ2-2,.,.,TRBV7-9,CASSLSQLNTGELFF,TGTGCCAGCAGCTTAAGTCAACTGAACACCGGGGAGCTGTTTTTT
TRBJ2-4,.,many,TRBV7-9,CASSLYHRDIQYF,TGTGCCAGCAGCTTATATCACAGGGACATTCAGTACTTC
TRBJ2-6,.,many,TRBV5-8,CASRETGFSGANVLTF,TGTGCCAGCAGGGAGACAGGATTCTCTGGGGCCAACGTCCTGACTTTC
TRBJ2-5,.,many,TRBV3-1,CASSQVGGETQYF,TGTGCCAGCAGCCAAGTAGGGGGAGAGACCCAGTACTTC
TRBJ2-3,TRBD2,many,TRBV6-2/TRBV6-3,CASSYSELAGVRGDTQYF,TGTGCCAGCAGTTACTCTGAGCTAGCGGGGGTCAGGGGAGATACGCAGTATTTT
TRBJ2-6,.,many,TRBV9,CASSVEVGANVLTF,TGTGCCAGCAGCGTAGAGGTTGGGGCCAACGTCCTGACTTTC
TRBJ1-1,.,many,TRBV30,CAWRPLMGIGTEAFF,TGTGCCTGGAGACCCCTAATGGGAATCGGCACTGAAGCTTTCTTT
TRBJ1-2,.,many,TRBV20-1,CSATVSPNYGYTF,TGCAGTGCCACGGTGTCTCCTAACTATGGCTACACCTTC
TRBJ1-2,TRBD1,many,TRBV6-5,CASRSQGNGYGYTF,TGTGCCAGCAGGTCACAGGGGAACGGCTATGGCTACACCTTC
TRBJ2-7,TRBD1,many,TRBV7-6,CASSDRGGVSYEQYF,TGTGCCAGCAGCGACAGGGGGGGAGTTTCCTACGAGCAGTACTTC
TRBJ2-4,.,many,TRBV7-9,CASSSDSSAKNIQYF,TGTGCCAGCAGTTCGGACAGCTCAGCCAAAAACATTCAGTACTTC
TRBJ2-2,.,.,TRBV9,CASSVVRGANTGELFF,TGTGCCAGCAGCGTAGTGCGGGGAGCGAACACCGGGGAGCTGTTTTTT
TRBJ1-5,.,.,TRBV20-1,CSAIMGGGNQPQHF,TGCAGTGCCATAATGGGGGGGGGCAATCAGCCCCAGCATTTT
TRBJ2-7,TRBD2,many,TRBV7-9,CATRGRGASYEQYF,TGTGCCACGAGAGGGCGGGGGGCCTCCTACGAGCAGTACTTC
TRBJ2-2,.,few,TRBV7-2,CASSSRRGRTGELFF,TGTGCCAGCAGCTCCCGGCGGGGACGGACCGGGGAGCTGTTTTTT
TRBJ2-5,.,many,TRBV6-2/TRBV6-3,CASSYVAGTRAQYF,TGTGCCAGCAGTTACGTTGCGGGGACAAGGGCCCAGTACTTC
TRBJ2-1,TRBD2,many,TRBV6-1,CASSVSAGVGNEQFF,TGTGCCAGCAGTGTTTCGGCGGGGGTGGGCAATGAGCAGTTCTTC
TRBJ2-1,.,many,TRBV28,CASSHDSGSYNEQFF,TGTGCCAGCAGTCACGACAGCGGATCCTACAATGAGCAGTTCTTC
TRBJ1-2,.,many,TRBV4-3,CASSQDLQGWNYGYTF,TGCGCCAGCAGCCAAGATTTGCAGGGATGGAACTATGGCTACACCTTC
TRBJ1-4,.,.,TRBV5-1,CASSRQNHNEKLFF,TGCGCCAGCAGTCGTCAGAATCATAATGAAAAACTGTTTTTT
TRBJ2-5,.,many,TRBV12-3/TRBV12-4,CASRTGARETQYF,TGTGCCAGCAGGACCGGGGCCCGGGAGACCCAGTACTTC
TRBJ1-6,.,few,TRBV12-3/TRBV12-4,CASSLDSPTTALHF,TGTGCCAGCAGTTTGGACAGTCCAACAACGGCCCTCCACTTT
TRBJ2-1,.,many,TRBV7-2,CASSSSGGKYNEQFF,TGTGCCAGCAGCTCGTCGGGTGGCAAATACAATGAGCAGTTCTTC
TRBJ2-3,.,many,TRBV6-5,CASSPRGPGRDTQYF,TGTGCCAGCAGCCCTCGGGGGCCGGGGAGAGATACGCAGTATTTT
TRBJ2-5,TRBD2,many,TRBV7-2,CASSFLASGGKETQYF,TGTGCCAGCAGCTTTCTCGCTAGCGGGGGCAAAGAGACCCAGTACTTC
TRBJ1-1,TRBD1,.,TRBV6-2/TRBV6-3,CATQGDRNTEAFF,TGTGCCACCCAAGGGGACAGAAACACTGAAGCTTTCTTT
TRBJ2-7,.,few,TRBV14,CASTLGFGYEQYF,TGTGCCAGTACCCTAGGATTTGGGTACGAGCAGTACTTC
TRBJ1-2,TRBD1,many,TRBV12-3/TRBV12-4,CASSLEGARRGYTF,TGTGCCAGCAGTCTTGAGGGGGCGCGTAGAGGCTACACCTTC
TRBJ1-6,TRBD1,.,TRBV12-3/TRBV12-4,CASRRTGGNSPRHF,TGTGCCAGCAGAAGGACAGGGGGCAATTCACCCCGCCACTTT
TRBJ1-4,.,.,TRBV20-1,CVLGQPPEKLFF,TGCGTCCTCGGACAGCCACCTGAAAAACTGTTTTTT
TRBJ2-5,TRBD2,many,TRBV6-5,CASSYSSWVAGQGETQYF,TGTGCCAGCAGTTATTCCAGTTGGGTAGCGGGGCAGGGGGAGACCCAGTACTTC
TRBJ1-2,.,few,TRBV11-3,CASRSGPSDGYTF,TGTGCCAGTCGGAGTGGGCCGTCAGACGGCTACACCTTC
TRBJ2-4,.,many,TRBV20-1,CSASRGNGKNIQYF,TGCAGTGCTAGTCGGGGAAATGGCAAAAACATTCAGTACTTC
TRBJ1-5,.,.,TRBV7-2,CASSSDRATNQPQHF,TGTGCCAGCAGCTCTGACCGGGCGACGAATCAGCCCCAGCATTTT
TRBJ2-3,.,many,TRBV10-3,CAIAVGRSTDTQYF,TGTGCCATCGCGGTCGGACGCAGCACAGATACGCAGTATTTT
TRBJ2-1,.,many,TRBV12-3/TRBV12-4,CASSPSASRGEQFF,TGTGCCAGCAGTCCCTCAGCCAGTAGGGGTGAGCAGTTCTTC